This TCR beta chain derives from a study of identical twins. Findings and caveats of the study: Donors were not followed over many years; analysis was cross-sectional. Beta out-of-frame sequences displayed a weaker excess of sharing between twins.

The CDR3 loop spans 17 amino acids. V lost 6 bases to trimming and J lost 2 bases; unmatched junction nucleotides: 13. Healthy Caucasian individuals made up all the donors. Via MiXCR, TCRdb re-called the 5' RACE reads, giving one row per CDR3 protein. The sample lists approximately 600,000 distinct CDR3 sequences, 7.1% seen once, with less than 2% in the top ten. In this sample, this clonotype turned up a few times. Its antigen is currently unknown. These data were also filed under a second study, of yellow fever vaccine responses in identical twins. That work contributes: Twins reportedly showed a vaccine T cell response that seemed partly convergent and partly personalized.

This rearrangement joins TRBV12-3 or TRBV12-4 to TRBJ2-3; 8 bases agree with TRBD2. The receptor was isolated from a woman under 30 in good health. Sequencing used PBMCs. In DNA form, the CDR3 reads TGTGCCAGCAGCCCCCCCGGGTTAGCGGGACTCACAGATACGCAGTATTTT. It translates to CASSPPGLAGLTDTQYF.